These 24 T cell receptor beta chains came from one sample sequenced in a study of blood T cell repertoires in COVID-19. Assay used: immunoSEQ multiplex PCR; TCRdb lists only in-frame clones, some missing. This repertoire shows some 520,000 clones, 80% to 90% found once; its top ten account for around 0.92%. The material sequenced was peripheral blood. The receptors shown here come from a man between 18 and 29 years old with COVID-19, enrolled during active disease.

As to this clone: Other DNA variants within this sample encode the same CDR3. The gene calls are TRBV30 and TRBJ1-5; no clear D. The CDR3 length is 13 residues. Trimming left V 1 base short and J 4 bases short, with 8 bases between. CDR1 and CDR2 (germline): GTSNPN, SVGIG (reference sequence). CDR3 in amino acids: CAWSGGSNQPQHF. CDR3 DNA sequence: TGTGCCTGGAGTGGTGGCAGTAATCAGCCCCAGCATTTT. Filled out from reference TRBV30 and TRBJ1-5, the complete variable domain reads SQTIHQWPATLVQPVGSPLSLECTVEGTSNPNLYWYRQAAGRGLQLLFYSVGIGQISSEVPQNLSASRPQDRQFILSSKKLLLSDSGFYLCAWSGGSNQPQHFGDGTRLSIL.

This clone appeared a single time. V and J are TRBV7-9 and TRBJ1-1; tentative D call: TRBD1 (6 bases). The germline CDR1 and CDR2 sequences are SEHNR and FQNEAQ (reference sequence). V shed 1 base and J shed 10 bases, with 13 bases lying between them. This CDR3 spans 13 amino acids. CDR3: CASSLDAGDGAFF. The CDR3 region has the DNA TGTGCCAGCAGCTTAGACGCAGGGGACGGAGCTTTCTTT.

This clone was detected a few times. The chain combines TRBV7-8 with TRBJ1-2, with 7 bases lining up with TRBD1. This CDR3 comprises 15 residues. J was trimmed by 8 bases and V by 5 bases; bases with no gene match: 14. The germline gives CDR1 SGHVS, CDR2 FQNEAQ. For the CDR3, the DNA is TGTGCCAGCAGCCCATGGGACAGCCGGAAGGAAGGCTACACCTTC. This encodes CASSPWDSRKEGYTF.

The chain uses TRBV7-8 and TRBJ1-4; 8 nucleotides line up with TRBD1. Per germline, CDR1 SGHVS and CDR2 FQNEAQ. This CDR3 is built from 15 residues. V shed 6 bases, J shed 3 bases, and the junction held 6 bases outside the gene matches. The CDR3 DNA reads as TGTGCCAGCAGAACCGGGACAGGAGCTAATGAAAAACTGTTTTTT. This sequence encodes CASRTGTGANEKLFF.

The rearrangement links TRBV15 to TRBJ2-4, with 12 bases identical to TRBD2. Germline V CDR1 and CDR2: LNHNV, YYDKDF (reference sequence). Losses at the gene ends were 1 base for V and 0 bases for J; bases not matched to a gene: 4. The CDR3 sequence is 18 residues long. The CDR3 region has the DNA TGTGCCACCAGCAGAGCTAGCGGGAGGGCCGGAGCCAAAAACATTCAGTACTTC. Translation gives CATSRASGRAGAKNIQYF.

This chain joins TRBV19 and TRBJ1-5; 8 bases line up with TRBD1. The germline V gene has CDR1 LNHDA and CDR2 SQIVND (reference sequence). CDR3 length equals 15 residues. V was clipped by 7 bases and J by 5 bases; unmatched bases: 10. The CDR3 bases are TGTGCCAGTAATCCCAGGGGGCGGTTGGATCAGCCCCAGCATTTT. It encodes CASNPRGRLDQPQHF.

The chain has TRBV21-1 and TRBJ1-6. TRBV21-1 is designated a pseudogene. CDR3 length: 18 amino acids. CDR3 bases: TGTGCCAGCAGGCTTTTAAGGGGGGGCAGCTCCTATAATTCACCCCTCCACTTT. Amino acids: CASRLLRGGSSYNSPLHF.

This chain's CDR3 is CASSVRSDTQYF. In nucleotides, the CDR3 is TGTGCCAGCAGCGTCAGGTCAGATACGCAGTATTTT. J is TRBJ2-3 and V is TRBV3-1 (or the pseudogene TRBV3-2); D gene uncertain. The ends were cut back, 5 bases at V and 4 bases at J, with 7 bases in the middle. CDR1 is LGHDT, CDR2 YNNKEL, per germline (reference sequence). This CDR3 is 12 amino acids long.

In this sample, this clone turned up once. The J gene is TRBJ2-2, the V gene TRBV18; 7 nucleotides match TRBD2. J was trimmed by 2 bases and V by 1 base; bases with no gene match: 4. Germline V CDR1 and CDR2: KGHSH, LQKENI. CDR3 length: 16 amino acids. The CDR3 nucleotides read TGTGCCAGCTCACCACGGGAGGGTTACAACACCGGGGAGCTGTTTTTT. Amino acids: CASSPREGYNTGELFF.

This clone has a single count. The rearrangement uses TRBV4-1 and TRBJ2-3, with D possibly TRBD2 on 6 matching bases. The germline V gene encodes CDR1 MGHRA and CDR2 YSYEKL. The CDR3 runs to 16 residues. Trimming left V 1 base short and J 3 bases short, with 14 bases between. CDR3 nucleotide sequence: TGCGCCAGCAGCCAAGGGTGGGCTAGCGAAACAGATACGCAGTATTTT. Protein product: CASSQGWASETDTQYF.

The chain uses TRBV12-5 and TRBJ1-2, with 7 positions matching TRBD1. The CDR3 spans 15 residues. Germline values: CDR1 LGHNT, CDR2 FRNRAP. Trimming cost V 0 bases and J 5 bases; bases outside gene matches: 6. As DNA, the CDR3 is TGTGCTAGTGGTTTGGTCAGGACAGGTTTATATGGCTACACCTTC. Protein: CASGLVRTGLYGYTF.

The chain couples TRBV9 to TRBJ2-2; the match to TRBD1 covers 8 bases. The CDR3 consists of 15 residues. With 4 bases clipped from V and 3 bases from J, the junction kept 5 bases outside the gene matches. Germline V gives CDR1 SGDLS, CDR2 YYNGEE. DNA of the CDR3: TGTGCCAGCAGCCTCAGGACAGGGTACACCGGGGAGCTGTTTTTT. It codes for CASSLRTGYTGELFF.

The chain is built from TRBV4-1 and TRBJ2-1, with D possibly being TRBD2 (6 bases). There are 15 residues in the CDR3. V was cut by 8 bases and J by 3 bases, with 17 bases left in between. Germline lookup yields CDR1 MGHRA and CDR2 YSYEKL. The CDR3 coding sequence is TGCGCCAGCTCGTGGGGGACTGACGACTACAATGAGCAGTTCTTC. Its translation is CASSWGTDDYNEQFF.

This chain uses TRBV7-9 with TRBJ2-5, with TRBD2 matching 12 bases. The CDR3 consists of 15 residues. CDR1 is SEHNR and CDR2 is FQNEAQ in the germline V gene (reference sequence). With 4 bases clipped from V and 3 bases from J, the junction kept 3 bases outside the gene matches. CDR3 sequence (DNA): TGTGCCAGCAGCTGGGGACTAGCGGGCAAAGAGACCCAGTACTTC. Amino acid sequence: CASSWGLAGKETQYF.

The chain carries TRBV3-1 (or the pseudogene TRBV3-2) and TRBJ2-5; 9 positions agree with TRBD2. This CDR3 spans 14 amino acids. CDR1 is LGHDT, CDR2 YNNKEL, per germline (reference sequence). V lost 2 bases to trimming and J lost 4 bases; unmatched junction nucleotides: 2. The CDR3: CASSQMTSGETQYF. CDR3 in DNA: TGTGCCAGCAGCCAAATGACTAGCGGAGAGACCCAGTACTTC.

The chain employs TRBV27 and TRBJ1-5, with 11 bases that match TRBD1. This CDR3 spans 19 amino acids. V lost 2 bases, J lost 0 bases, and 9 bases stayed unmatched. The germline V gene has CDR1 MNHEY and CDR2 SMNVEV (reference sequence). The CDR3 spells CASSLTGTGGIFSNQPQHF. In DNA form, the CDR3 reads TGTGCCAGCAGTTTAACGGGGACAGGGGGTATCTTTAGCAATCAGCCCCAGCATTTT.

The chain joins TRBV5-8 to TRBJ2-5; D is undetermined. This CDR3 spans 14 amino acids. Germline loops: CDR1 SGHTS, CDR2 YDEGEE. V lost 4 bases to trimming and J lost 3 bases, with 13 bases between them. The CDR3 sequence is CASSPKALEETQYF. The CDR3 nucleotides read TGTGCCAGCAGCCCTAAAGCGCTCGAAGAGACCCAGTACTTC.

The chain carries TRBV5-6 and TRBJ1-6; 8 nucleotides line up with TRBD1. The CDR3 is 17 residues long. Germline CDR1 and CDR2: SGHDT and YYEEEE. With V trimmed by 0 bases and J by 7 bases, 9 bases remained unmatched. CDR3 protein: CASSLVRDRPSNSPLHF. The CDR3 DNA reads as TGTGCCAGCAGCTTGGTCCGGGACAGGCCCTCAAATTCACCCCTCCACTTT.

Details on this clone: Different DNA sequences within this sample yield the same CDR3. The J gene is TRBJ1-5, the V gene TRBV27, with D possibly being TRBD1 (5 bases). Germline values: CDR1 MNHEY, CDR2 SMNVEV (reference sequence). The germline V and J ends were trimmed by 2 bases and 7 bases, with 9 bases remaining between them. This CDR3 is built from 13 residues. This CDR3 reads CASSLGQGQPQHF. In DNA, the CDR3 is TGTGCCAGCAGTTTAGGCCAGGGCCAGCCCCAGCATTTT.

This rearrangement joins TRBV2 to TRBJ1-1; a possible D gene is TRBD1 (5 bases). Germline V gene data show CDR1 as SNHLY and CDR2 as FYNNEI. V was pared by 0 bases and J by 10 bases, with 15 bases between. The CDR3 length is 14 residues. The CDR3, as DNA: TGTGCCAGCAGTGAAGCCCCCGGGGGGGTCGGAGCTTTCTTT. Its translation: CASSEAPGGVGAFF. Drawing the rest from reference TRBV2 and TRBJ1-1, the complete variable domain is EPEVTQTPSHQVTQMGQEVILRCVPISNHLYFYWYRQILGQKVEFLVSFYNNEISEKSEIFDDQFSVERPDGSNFTLKIRSTKLEDSAMYFCASSEAPGGVGAFFGQGTRLTVV.

The gene calls are TRBV6-5 and TRBJ1-5; 8 bases are a match to TRBD1. The germline V gene encodes CDR1 MNHEY and CDR2 SVGAGI. CDR3 length: 14 amino acids. J was trimmed by 7 bases and V by 8 bases; bases with no gene match: 10. In nucleotides, the CDR3 is TGTGCCAGCGCGGAGACAGGGGTAGGACAGCCCCAGCATTTT. It is translated as CASAETGVGQPQHF.

V usage is TRBV6-5 and J usage is TRBJ1-6; D perhaps matches TRBD1 (5 bases). This CDR3 contains 16 residues. V lost 1 base to trimming and J lost 5 bases, with 12 bases between them. CDR1 and CDR2 (germline): MNHEY, SVGAGI. This CDR3 reads CASSYWLQGHNSPLHF. In DNA form, the CDR3 reads TGTGCCAGCAGTTACTGGTTGCAGGGCCATAATTCACCCCTCCACTTT.

The chain combines TRBV3-1 (or the pseudogene TRBV3-2) with TRBJ2-2; TRBD1 matches at 7 bases. Looked up from germline, CDR1 is LGHDT and CDR2 is YNNKEL (reference sequence). V lost 2 bases, J lost 2 bases, and 8 bases stayed unmatched. The length of the CDR3 is 17 residues. CDR3 sequence (DNA): TGTGCCAGCAGCCAAATTGTGACAGGGACCAACACCGGGGAGCTGTTTTTT. Translation gives CASSQIVTGTNTGELFF.

This sequence joins TRBV18 and TRBJ1-2, with 7 bases lining up with TRBD1. CDR1 KGHSH and CDR2 LQKENI come from the germline V gene. The CDR3 is made up of 15 amino acids. The J segment lost 1 base and the V segment lost 3 bases, leaving 5 bases of the junction unmatched. The CDR3 spells CASSPGQELNYGYTF. The DNA of the CDR3 is TGTGCCAGCTCACCCGGACAGGAACTTAACTATGGCTACACCTTC.